This T cell receptor beta chain was found in a study of T cells expressing NK-cell markers. Study in general: Serological testing identified most of the eight sequenced donors as HCMV-seropositive and one as seronegative.

Germline-derived CDR1 and CDR2 are SGHVS and FNYEAQ. The CDR3 contains 11 residues. From the 5' RACE reads, TCRdb lists one entry per CDR3 protein and no DNA. This sample contains hundreds of thousands of distinct CDR3 sequences. Material for sequencing was blood T cells: a sorted CD56 or NKG2C T cell subset, CD4+ or CD8+ T cells, or bulk PBMC T cells (not recorded which). The sequence was obtained from a man aged 18-70 years in good health. This chain links TRBV7-6 with TRBJ2-7. The CDR3 sequence: CASSAPYEQYF.